The subject of this entry is one T cell receptor beta chain. This record comes from a study of regulatory T cells in long-lasting Graves disease. For TCR beta, libraries came from iRepertoire HTBI primers and Arm-PCR of CDR3 regions. Each CDR3 protein is one row after TCRdb ran MiXCR on the multiplex PCR reads. This sample has about 470,000 distinct CDR3 sequences, with roughly 20% found just once. As to time point: persistent/refractory GD, antithyroid drugs over 5 years with positive TRAb. Construction of the TCR library relied on RNA isolated from PBMCs. In Xi'an, China, an endocrinology department was the source of patients. Trimming cost V 7 bases and J 0 bases, with 12 bases left between them. This CDR3 has 14 residues. Germline lookup yields CDR1 SEHNR and CDR2 FQNEAQ (reference sequence).

The material was peripheral blood mononuclear cells (PBMCs), obtained when the disease was refractory, from a patient treated with antithyroid drugs. The receptor's source is a female donor with Graves disease. This chain uses TRBV7-9 with TRBJ2-5; no reliable D call. CDR3: CASTISANQETQYF. CDR3 in DNA: TGTGCCAGCACGATATCAGCAAACCAAGAGACCCAGTACTTC.